One sample yielded the 2 T cell receptor beta chains listed below, sequenced in a study of beta chain features in type 1 diabetes. Whole-study findings and limits: Across all four CD4+ subsets, people with type 1 diabetes showed modestly shorter TCRB CDR3s.

Investigators reverse transcribed all isolated RNA, so they sequenced expressed TCRB transcripts. Sequencing was performed with immunoSEQ multiplex PCR; in TCRdb, only in-frame clones are kept and a portion is missing. The table shows 230,000 or so clones, with 15% to 20% occurring only once. The antigens of these receptors remain unknown. Material: naive CD4+ T cells from blood. These receptors were obtained from a young man with type 1 diabetes.

This clone has more than one count but fewer than ten. The V gene is TRBV29-1, the J gene TRBJ2-3; no clear D. The V gene lost 8 bases and the J gene lost 4 bases, with 19 bases spanning the gap. The CDR3 loop spans 14 amino acids. Germline-derived CDR1 and CDR2 are SQVTM and ANQGSEA. The CDR3 nucleotides are TGCAGCATCCGTGGTAGGGCCAAGGCAGATACGCAGTATTTT. This codes for CSIRGRAKADTQYF.

The V and J genes are TRBV7-2 and TRBJ2-1; the D is unclear. Trimming took off 4 bases at V and 3 bases at J, with 10 bases between the two ends. Germline CDR1 is SGHTA and CDR2 is FQGNSA. CDR3 length: 14 residues. CDR3 loop: CASSSMPGYNEQFF. The CDR3 bases are TGTGCCAGCAGCTCCATGCCAGGCTACAATGAGCAGTTCTTC. Complete variable domain (other parts from reference TRBV7-2 and TRBJ2-1): GAGVSQSPSNKVTEKGKDVELRCDPISGHTALYWYRQSLGQGLEFLIYFQGNSAPDKSGLPSDRFSAERTGGSVSTLTIQRTQQEDSAVYLCASSSMPGYNEQFFGPGTRLTVL.